This T cell receptor beta chain originates from a study of blood T cell repertoires in COVID-19. As for the study in general: Sources were T cells, B-cell-depleted T cells, or PBMCs; the material itself was cDNA or gDNA.

Participants spanned ages about 18 to 90 years and resided in about two dozen US areas. Cohort 3 recovery required two negative PCRs, clearance, or symptom resolution. The CDR3 sequence is 19 residues long. In the source study's methods: Counts of nucleated cells, estimated from reference gene primer amplification, were obtained. Profiled with immunoSEQ multiplex PCR; TCRdb holds only in-frame clones, not every one. That table furnishes V, J and clone size, whereas the DNA furnished D and trimming. The sample comprises approximately 290,000 clones, 90% of which are singletons, and 1% to 1.3% rests with the top ten.

This chain links TRBV12-2 with TRBJ2-7; TRBD2 was called by the table and not checked on the DNA. TRBV12-2 is classified as a pseudogene. The sequenced sample was PBMCs or T cells enriched from blood (not recorded which). This receptor was identified in a woman in her thirties who had recovered from COVID-19. This CDR3 reads CASRLGIRPSGRRSYEQYF. CDR3 DNA sequence: TGTGCAAGTCGCTTAGGGATTCGGCCTAGCGGGAGGCGCTCCTACGAGCAGTACTTC.